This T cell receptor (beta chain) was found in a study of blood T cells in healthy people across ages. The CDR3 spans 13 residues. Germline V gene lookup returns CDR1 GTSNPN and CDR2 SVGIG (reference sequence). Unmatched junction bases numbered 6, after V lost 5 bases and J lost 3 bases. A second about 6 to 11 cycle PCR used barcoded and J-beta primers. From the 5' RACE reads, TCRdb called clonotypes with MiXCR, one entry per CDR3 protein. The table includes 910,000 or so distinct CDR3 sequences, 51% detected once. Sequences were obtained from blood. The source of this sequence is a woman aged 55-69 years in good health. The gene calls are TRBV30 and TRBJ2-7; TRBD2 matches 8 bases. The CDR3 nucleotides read TGTGCCTGGGCCAGCGGGAGAGGCTACGAGCAGTACTTC. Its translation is CAWASGRGYEQYF.